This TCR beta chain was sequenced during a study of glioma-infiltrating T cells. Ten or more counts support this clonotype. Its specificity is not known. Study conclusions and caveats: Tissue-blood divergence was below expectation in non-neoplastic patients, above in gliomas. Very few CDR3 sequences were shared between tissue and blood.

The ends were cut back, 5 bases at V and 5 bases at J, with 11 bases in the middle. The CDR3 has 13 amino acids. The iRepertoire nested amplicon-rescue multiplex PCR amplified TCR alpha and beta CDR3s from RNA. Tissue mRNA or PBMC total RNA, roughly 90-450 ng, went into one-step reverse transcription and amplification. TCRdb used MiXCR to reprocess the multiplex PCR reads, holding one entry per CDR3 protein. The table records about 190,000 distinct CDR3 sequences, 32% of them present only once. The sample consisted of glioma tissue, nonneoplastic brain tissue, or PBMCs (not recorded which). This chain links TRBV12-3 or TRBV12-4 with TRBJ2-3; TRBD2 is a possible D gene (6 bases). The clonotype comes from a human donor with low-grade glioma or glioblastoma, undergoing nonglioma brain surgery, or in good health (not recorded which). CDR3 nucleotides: TGTGCCAGCAGTCGGGAGTACCAAGATACGCAGTATTTT. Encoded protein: CASSREYQDTQYF.